One and the same sample provided the 18 T cell receptor beta chains below, sequenced in a study of CD8 T cells in ankylosing spondylitis. TCRdb reprocessed the 5' RACE reads via MiXCR and lists one record per CDR3 protein. Among a few hundred thousand distinct CDR3 sequences, about 10% were seen once, and the ten largest hold around 6.5%. Material for sequencing was blood, either unsorted or a sorted T cell fraction (not recorded which). Source of these receptors: a male donor with ankylosing spondylitis or in good health (not recorded which).

This chain joins TRBV6-5 and TRBJ2-3; weak D call: TRBD2 (6 bases). CDR3 length: 14 amino acids. Trimming took off 2 bases at V and 1 base at J, with 7 bases between the two ends. Looked up from germline, CDR1 is MNHEY and CDR2 is SVGAGI. The CDR3 nucleotides are TGTGCCAGCAGTTACGGAGGGGGCACAGATACGCAGTATTTT. As protein: CASSYGGGTDTQYF.

This clonotype occurred many times. The chain joins TRBV7-3 to TRBJ2-2; D is possibly TRBD1 or TRBD2 (5 bases each). The germline V gene has CDR1 SGHTA and CDR2 FQGTGA. The CDR3 contains 13 residues. Trimming removed 5 bases at V and 4 bases at J, with 8 bases between. The CDR3 nucleotides are TGTGCCAGCAGCCCGGGGCGCACCGGGGAGCTGTTTTTT. Translating it yields CASSPGRTGELFF.

This rearrangement joins TRBV2 to TRBJ2-3, with D possibly being TRBD1 (6 bases). Germline CDR1 SNHLY, CDR2 FYNNEI. The CDR3 consists of 13 residues. The CDR3: CATTGTSTDTQYF. Written as DNA, the CDR3 is TGTGCAACAACAGGGACGAGCACAGATACGCAGTATTTT. Drawing the rest from reference TRBV2 and TRBJ2-3, the complete variable domain is EPEVTQTPSHQVTQMGQEVILRCVPISNHLYFYWYRQILGQKVEFLVSFYNNEISEKSEIFDDQFSVERPDGSNFTLKIRSTKLEDSAMYFCATTGTSTDTQYFGPGTRLTVL.

This clonotype was seen a handful of times. The V call is TRBV9, the J call TRBJ2-2; D may be TRBD2 (6 bases). Germline loops: CDR1 SGDLS, CDR2 YYNGEE. V was pared by 0 bases and J by 4 bases, with 16 bases between. The CDR3 length is 17 residues. The CDR3 DNA reads as TGTGCCAGCAGCGTAGCGGCGGGGCCTCCGGGCACCGGGGAGCTGTTTTTT. Encoded protein: CASSVAAGPPGTGELFF.

This clonotype was detected ten times or more. The chain joins TRBV20-1 to TRBJ2-5; D may be TRBD2 (5 bases). This CDR3 has 12 residues. Germline V gene lookup returns CDR1 DFQATT and CDR2 SNEGSKA (reference sequence). V was clipped by 3 bases and J by 0 bases, with 5 bases between them. The CDR3 region is CSARGDQETQYF. CDR3 nucleotides: TGCAGTGCTAGGGGAGACCAAGAGACCCAGTACTTC.

This clonotype was seen many times. The chain carries TRBV5-1 and TRBJ2-7; TRBD2 matches 9 bases. The CDR3 extends over 13 amino acids. Germline V lookup: CDR1 SGHRS, CDR2 YFSETQ. V lost 3 bases, J lost 5 bases, and 3 bases stayed unmatched. DNA of the CDR3: TGCGCCAGCAGCTATAGCGGGAGCCACGAGCAGTACTTC. The encoded protein is CASSYSGSHEQYF. Together with reference TRBV5-1 and TRBJ2-7, the CDR3 gives the full variable domain: KAGVTQTPRYLIKTRGQQVTLSCSPISGHRSVSWYQQTPGQGLQFLFEYFSETQRNKGNFPGRFSGRQFSNSRSEMNVSTLELGDSALYLCASSYSGSHEQYFGPGTRLTVT.

This sequence joins TRBV2 and TRBJ2-3; 7 bases map to TRBD2. The germline gives CDR1 SNHLY, CDR2 FYNNEI. CDR3 length equals 15 residues. With V trimmed by 3 bases and J by 8 bases, 11 bases remained unmatched. The CDR3, as DNA: TGTGCCAGCAGTGACCTAACGGGAGGTATGGTTACGCAGTATTTT. It translates to CASSDLTGGMVTQYF. The whole variable domain, filled in from reference TRBV2 and TRBJ2-3, reads EPEVTQTPSHQVTQMGQEVILRCVPISNHLYFYWYRQILGQKVEFLVSFYNNEISEKSEIFDDQFSVERPDGSNFTLKIRSTKLEDSAMYFCASSDLTGGMVTQYFGPGTRLTVL.

Many counts were recorded for this clonotype. This chain links TRBV5-1 with TRBJ2-7; perhaps TRBD1 as D (6 bases). The germline CDR1 and CDR2 sequences are SGHRS and YFSETQ. Trimming took 3 bases from V and 3 from J, leaving 16 bases between them. The CDR3 spans 15 residues. This CDR3 is CASSSTTGIVYEQYF. The CDR3 DNA reads as TGCGCCAGCAGCTCGACGACAGGTATCGTCTACGAGCAGTACTTC.

There are a few counts of this clonotype. The V call is TRBV6-5, the J call TRBJ2-2, with D uncertain. The CDR3 runs to 14 residues. CDR1 is MNHEY, CDR2 SVGAGI, per germline. The V and J ends lost 4 bases and 3 bases respectively, with 9 bases between them. CDR3 nucleotide sequence: TGTGCCAGCAGTTCTTATTCCGACACCGGGGAGCTGTTTTTT. As protein: CASSSYSDTGELFF.

V and J are TRBV7-6 and TRBJ2-1; the D gene is possibly TRBD2 (5 bases). The V gene's germline CDR1 is SGHVS and CDR2 FNYEAQ. Trimming pared 1 base from V and 9 bases from J, leaving 7 bases between. This CDR3 has 12 amino acids. The CDR3 DNA is TGTGCCAGCAGCTTAGATGGAGGTGAGCAGTTCTTC. Translation gives CASSLDGGEQFF.

This clonotype was observed at least ten times. This sequence joins TRBV20-1 and TRBJ1-1; 7 nucleotides line up with TRBD1. CDR3 length: 13 residues. V lost 5 bases to trimming and J lost 3 bases; unmatched junction nucleotides: 6. CDR1 is DFQATT and CDR2 is SNEGSKA in the germline V gene (reference sequence). The CDR3 bases are TGCAGTGCTGCACAGGGGTGGGACACTGAAGCTTTCTTT. Protein product: CSAAQGWDTEAFF.

The chain combines TRBV30 with TRBJ1-1; D gene uncertain. The CDR3 runs 12 residues. Germline CDR1 is GTSNPN and CDR2 is SVGIG (reference sequence). V lost 3 bases to trimming and J lost 6 bases, with 11 bases between them. This CDR3 is CAWSLNGAEAFF. The CDR3 nucleotides read TGTGCCTGGAGCCTTAATGGGGCTGAAGCTTTCTTT.

This chain connects TRBV20-1 to TRBJ2-3, with TRBD2 identical over 7 bases. This CDR3 contains 13 residues. The J segment lost 4 bases and the V segment lost 6 bases, leaving 7 bases of the junction unmatched. Germline assignment: CDR1 DFQATT and CDR2 SNEGSKA (reference sequence). DNA for the CDR3: TGCAGTGCGCTACCTGGACTAGCAGATACGCAGTATTTT. It specifies CSALPGLADTQYF.

This clonotype was observed a few times. V gene TRBV7-9 combines with J gene TRBJ1-2; tentative D call: TRBD1 (6 bases). Trimming took off 5 bases at V and 7 bases at J, with 17 bases between the two ends. The CDR3 length is 14 residues. Per the germline V gene, CDR1 is SEHNR and CDR2 is FQNEAQ (reference sequence). The CDR3 reads CASSQLTGFSGYTF. The CDR3 DNA reads as TGTGCCAGCAGCCAGCTAACAGGGTTTAGTGGCTACACCTTC.

This clonotype was observed many times. V and J are TRBV5-1 and TRBJ2-4, with D hard to call. The V gene lost 0 bases and the J gene lost 0 bases, with 7 bases spanning the gap. Germline V gene sequence: CDR1 SGHRS, CDR2 YFSETQ. This CDR3 spans 15 amino acids. The CDR3 coding sequence is TGCGCCAGCAGCTTGGCCCTCGGAGCCAAAAACATTCAGTACTTC. This encodes CASSLALGAKNIQYF.

The gene calls are TRBV15 and TRBJ2-1, with unresolved D. CDR1 is LNHNV, CDR2 YYDKDF, per germline (reference sequence). This CDR3 comprises 16 residues. V shed 0 bases and J shed 2 bases, with 11 bases lying between them. This CDR3 reads CATSRDETVAYNEQFF. The CDR3, as DNA: TGTGCCACCAGCAGAGATGAAACAGTCGCCTACAATGAGCAGTTCTTC.

This clonotype was recorded many times. This chain connects TRBV12-3 or TRBV12-4 to TRBJ1-2; D is uncertain. Trimming left V 2 bases short and J 7 bases short, with 8 bases between. This CDR3 is 12 amino acids long. The CDR3: CASSLRRGGYTF. The CDR3 DNA sequence: TGTGCCAGCAGTTTACGCCGTGGTGGCTACACCTTC.

This clonotype appeared a few times. This chain joins TRBV5-1 and TRBJ2-6, with D unresolved. Per the germline V gene, CDR1 is SGHRS and CDR2 is YFSETQ. The CDR3 length is 14 residues. With 0 bases removed from V and 8 bases from J, the gap between germline ends came to 9 bases. In nucleotides, the CDR3 is TGCGCCAGCAGCTTGGTTTCAGAGACCAACGTCCTGACTTTC. Translating it yields CASSLVSETNVLTF.